Listed here are 21 T cell receptor beta chains from one sample, sequenced in a study of blood T cell repertoires in COVID-19. Libraries were prepared by immunoSEQ multiplex PCR; TCRdb keeps only in-frame clonotypes and omits some of them. Among more than 20,000 clones listed, about nine tenths were seen once. The specimen was peripheral blood. These receptors all stem from a human donor with active COVID-19. The donor label of this sample is uncertain.

The rearrangement uses TRBV6-5 and TRBJ1-1; perhaps TRBD1 as D (5 bases). The CDR3 contains 13 residues. Per the germline V gene, CDR1 is MNHEY and CDR2 is SVGAGI. Trimming stripped 8 bases from V and 3 bases from J, with 13 bases between. CDR3 DNA: TGTGCCAGCGGGGCAGGACGGTACACTGAAGCTTTCTTT. Its protein product is CASGAGRYTEAFF.

V gene TRBV10-3 combines with J gene TRBJ2-7, with TRBD1 as a possible D gene (6 bases). The CDR3 extends over 14 amino acids. V was pared by 4 bases and J by 3 bases, with 13 bases between. Germline V gene sequence: CDR1 ENHRY, CDR2 SYGVKD. The CDR3 sequence is CAISGETGLYEQYF. CDR3 DNA sequence: TGTGCCATCAGTGGGGAGACAGGACTCTACGAGCAGTACTTC.

CDR3 sequence: CASSNGQPNTEAFF. Here the CDR3 DNA reads TGCGCCAGCAGTAATGGACAGCCGAACACTGAAGCTTTCTTT. J is TRBJ1-1 and V is TRBV5-1; D perhaps matches TRBD1 (6 bases). Germline V gives CDR1 SGHRS, CDR2 YFSETQ. This CDR3 comprises 14 residues. V was shortened by 5 bases and J by 1 base, with 12 bases between the two germline ends. Together with reference TRBV5-1 and TRBJ1-1, the CDR3 gives the full variable domain: KAGVTQTPRYLIKTRGQQVTLSCSPISGHRSVSWYQQTPGQGLQFLFEYFSETQRNKGNFPGRFSGRQFSNSRSEMNVSTLELGDSALYLCASSNGQPNTEAFFGQGTRLTVV.

The V gene is TRBV25-1, the J gene TRBJ2-2, with a possible D match to TRBD1 (6 bases). Germline loops: CDR1 MGHDK, CDR2 SYGVNS. V gave up 5 bases and J gave up 2 bases, with 12 bases separating them. The CDR3 spans 15 residues. The CDR3, as DNA: TGTGCCAGCAGTCCACGGACAGTTAACACCGGGGAGCTGTTTTTT. It yields the protein CASSPRTVNTGELFF.

The chain uses TRBV2 and TRBJ2-3, with 9 bases matching TRBD1. Per the germline V gene, CDR1 is SNHLY and CDR2 is FYNNEI. The V segment lost 6 bases and the J segment 1 base; nucleotides outside the gene matches: 5. The CDR3 spans 15 residues. The CDR3 sequence is CASRRRTGGTDTQYF. The DNA for the CDR3 is TGTGCCAGCAGGAGGCGGACAGGGGGCACAGATACGCAGTATTTT.

The chain joins TRBV3-1 (or the pseudogene TRBV3-2) to TRBJ2-7; 8 bases are a match to TRBD1. Germline assignment: CDR1 LGHDT and CDR2 YNNKEL (reference sequence). J was trimmed by 5 bases and V by 0 bases; bases with no gene match: 3. This CDR3 is built from 14 residues. CDR3 sequence: CASSQEDRVNEQYF. Here the CDR3 DNA reads TGTGCCAGCAGCCAAGAGGACAGGGTCAACGAGCAGTACTTC.

The chain links TRBV29-1 to TRBJ2-3, with a tentative D call TRBD2 (6 bases). CDR3 length equals 15 residues. CDR1 SQVTM and CDR2 ANQGSEA come from the germline V gene. V lost 3 bases and J lost 0, with 13 bases in between. In DNA form, the CDR3 reads TGCAGCGTTGATACATCCGGGGGTAGCACAGATACGCAGTATTTT. Protein: CSVDTSGGSTDTQYF.

CDR3 sequence: CASSPPRGQGLYEQYF. CDR3 nucleotide sequence: TGTGCCAGCAGCCCACCGAGGGGACAGGGCCTCTACGAGCAGTACTTC. The chain combines TRBV9 with TRBJ2-7; 9 nucleotides agree with TRBD1. The germline V gene has CDR1 SGDLS and CDR2 YYNGEE. The CDR3 sequence is 16 residues long. With 4 bases clipped from V and 3 bases from J, the junction kept 11 bases outside the gene matches. The whole variable domain, remainder taken from reference TRBV9 and TRBJ2-7, is DSGVTQTPKHLITATGQRVTLRCSPRSGDLSVYWYQQSLDQGLQFLIQYYNGEERAKGNILERFSAQQFPDLHSELNLSSLELGDSALYFCASSPPRGQGLYEQYFGPGTRLTVT.

V is TRBV19 and J is TRBJ2-7; D might be TRBD2 (6 bases). This CDR3 has 15 amino acids. Trimming removed 0 bases from V and 1 base from J, with 10 bases in between. Germline V gene data show CDR1 as LNHDA and CDR2 as SQIVND (reference sequence). In nucleotides, the CDR3 is TGTGCCAGTAGTATAGATCACGGGAGTTCCTACGAGCAGTACTTC. Amino acid sequence: CASSIDHGSSYEQYF. The full variable domain, in which reference TRBV19 and TRBJ2-7 provide the parts outside the CDR3, is DGGITQSPKYLFRKEGQNVTLSCEQNLNHDAMYWYRQDPGQGLRLIYYSQIVNDFQKGDIAEGYSVSREKKESFPLTVTSAQKNPTAFYLCASSIDHGSSYEQYFGPGTRLTVT.

CDR3 in DNA: TGTGCCAGCAGCCGGGGGGGAGGGTTCACAGATACGCAGTATTTT. The encoded protein is CASSRGGGFTDTQYF. The gene calls are TRBV4-2 and TRBJ2-3; 7 nucleotides agree with TRBD2. Unmatched junction bases numbered 6, after V lost 4 bases and J lost 2 bases. CDR1 is LGHNA and CDR2 is YNFKEQ in the germline V gene. CDR3 size: 15 residues.

The V gene is TRBV7-3, the J gene TRBJ2-1; D is unclear. The CDR3 is 13 residues long. Trimming took off 5 bases at V and 8 bases at J, with 13 bases between the two ends. CDR1 is SGHTA, CDR2 FQGTGA, per germline. CDR3 protein: CASSLGSSDEQFF. The CDR3 bases are TGTGCCAGCAGCCTGGGTAGCAGCGATGAGCAGTTCTTC.

In this sample, this clone is medium-sized. The rearrangement uses TRBV7-6 and TRBJ2-7, with 7 nucleotides matching TRBD2. CDR1 and CDR2 from the germline V gene are SGHVS and FNYEAQ. The CDR3 runs 13 residues. V dropped 4 bases and J dropped 5; count of bases not matched to a gene: 5. CDR3 region: CASSSMSGDEQYF. The CDR3, as DNA: TGTGCCAGCAGCTCGATGAGCGGGGACGAGCAGTACTTC.

The gene calls are TRBV19 and TRBJ1-4, with D unclear. The CDR3 contains 14 residues. V lost 6 bases and J lost 0, with 8 bases in between. CDR1 is LNHDA, CDR2 SQIVND, per germline (reference sequence). The CDR3 DNA sequence: TGTGCCAGTAGCGACACATCAACTAATGAAAAACTGTTTTTT. Translating gives CASSDTSTNEKLFF.

This chain uses TRBV19 with TRBJ2-7, with D possibly TRBD1 on 6 matching bases. Germline V gene data show CDR1 as LNHDA and CDR2 as SQIVND (reference sequence). V lost 6 bases and J lost 0, with 12 bases in between. This CDR3 is built from 14 residues. CDR3 in DNA: TGTGCCAGTAGAAGACAGGTTAGCTCCTACGAGCAGTACTTC. Protein: CASRRQVSSYEQYF.

V usage is TRBV9 and J usage is TRBJ2-3, with 12 bases identical to TRBD2. With 3 bases clipped from V and 5 bases from J, the junction kept 10 bases outside the gene matches. CDR3 length: 17 residues. CDR1 SGDLS and CDR2 YYNGEE come from the germline V gene. The CDR3 region has the DNA TGTGCCAGCAGCGCCGTGACTAGCGGGAGTATTATAGATACGCAGTATTTT. As protein: CASSAVTSGSIIDTQYF.

V is TRBV19 and J is TRBJ2-3, with 8 bases lining up with TRBD2. Germline V lookup: CDR1 LNHDA, CDR2 SQIVND (reference sequence). The CDR3 sequence is 14 residues long. The J segment lost 5 bases and the V segment lost 7 bases, leaving 8 bases of the junction unmatched. CDR3 sequence (DNA): TGTGCCAGTACTGACGGGGGGGCAAAAGATACGCAGTATTTT. Its translation is CASTDGGAKDTQYF.

This clone showed up just once. The J gene is TRBJ2-3, the V gene TRBV4-2; tentative D call: TRBD1 (6 bases). This CDR3 has 15 amino acids. Germline values: CDR1 LGHNA, CDR2 YNFKEQ. Trimming cost V 2 bases and J 1 base, with 10 bases left between them. Here the CDR3 DNA reads TGTGCCAGCAGCCAACCTTCAGGGGGCACAGATACGCAGTATTTT. Amino acid sequence: CASSQPSGGTDTQYF.

The CDR3 is CASSQDRGQGSYEQYF. In nucleotides, the CDR3 is TGTGCCAGCAGCCAAGACCGCGGGCAGGGGTCCTACGAGCAGTACTTC. The chain joins TRBV4-2 to TRBJ2-7, with D tentatively TRBD1 (6 bases). The CDR3 length is 16 residues. Germline V lookup: CDR1 LGHNA, CDR2 YNFKEQ. V lost 0 bases and J 1 base, leaving 13 bases between the germline ends.

This clone was recorded only once. DNA of the CDR3: TGTGCCAGCAGCTTAGGGGCTAGCGGATACACAGATACGCAGTATTTT. Amino acid sequence: CASSLGASGYTDTQYF. The chain is built from TRBV11-3 and TRBJ2-3, with 7 bases matching TRBD2. Germline CDR1 SGHNT, CDR2 YENEEA. Germline trimming cut 1 base from V and 2 bases from J; bases unmatched to any gene: 6. The CDR3 spans 16 residues.

The V and J genes are TRBV10-2 and TRBJ2-1; TRBD2 matches at 8 bases. CDR3 length equals 12 residues. Trimming at V came to 8 bases and at J to 13 bases, leaving 10 bases not matched to a gene. Germline V lookup: CDR1 WSHSY, CDR2 SAAADI. The CDR3 nucleotides read TGCGCCAGCGGGCAACTCGGGGGGGGTCAGTTCTTC. It specifies CASGQLGGGQFF.

This clone was counted once. CDR3 DNA: TGTGCCAGTAGTCTAAGCGGGGGCCCGAACACCGGGGAGCTGTTTTTT. It codes for CASSLSGGPNTGELFF. V usage is TRBV19 and J usage is TRBJ2-2; 8 bases match TRBD2. This CDR3 is 16 amino acids long. V dropped 5 bases and J dropped 0; count of bases not matched to a gene: 5. Germline values: CDR1 LNHDA, CDR2 SQIVND (reference sequence). The full variable domain, completed using reference TRBV19 and TRBJ2-2, is DGGITQSPKYLFRKEGQNVTLSCEQNLNHDAMYWYRQDPGQGLRLIYYSQIVNDFQKGDIAEGYSVSREKKESFPLTVTSAQKNPTAFYLCASSLSGGPNTGELFFGEGSRLTVL.